The next 3 T cell receptor beta chains were all read from a single sample in a study of PD-1 and CTLA-4 blockade in melanoma. Clones were read by immunoSEQ multiplex PCR, and TCRdb kept only the in-frame ones, dropping some. The sample comprises 30,000 to 35,000 clones, approximately 90% of which are singletons, and roughly 9% rests with the top ten. Specimen: CD8+ T cells from peripheral blood, collected from a patient given anti-PD-1 treatment. Receptor source: a human donor with melanoma.

The sample holds a few counts of this clone. The chain joins TRBV5-1 to TRBJ2-7, with a possible D match to TRBD1 (6 bases). CDR3 size: 15 residues. Germline CDR1 reads SGHRS; CDR2 reads YFSETQ. V was cut by 4 bases and J by 0 bases, with 14 bases left in between. The CDR3 region is CASSPSGASSYEQYF. The CDR3 DNA follows: TGCGCCAGCAGCCCCTCAGGGGCCAGCTCCTACGAGCAGTACTTC.

The V call is TRBV6-5, the J call TRBJ1-2; D is undetermined. Germline assignment: CDR1 MNHEY and CDR2 SVGAGI. The CDR3 runs 13 residues. V dropped 0 bases and J dropped 4 bases, with 6 bases sitting between them. CDR3: CASSYSPLYGYTF. For the CDR3, the DNA is TGTGCCAGCAGTTACTCCCCACTCTATGGCTACACCTTC.

The CDR3 bases are TGTGCCACCAGCGACCACAGGTTATCCTACGAGCAGTACTTC. It specifies CATSDHRLSYEQYF. The chain has TRBV15 and TRBJ2-7; D possibly corresponds to TRBD1 (5 bases). Trimming shortened V by 5 bases and J by 1 base, and 12 bases separated the two germline ends. CDR1 is LNHNV, CDR2 YYDKDF, per germline (reference sequence). This CDR3 has 14 residues.